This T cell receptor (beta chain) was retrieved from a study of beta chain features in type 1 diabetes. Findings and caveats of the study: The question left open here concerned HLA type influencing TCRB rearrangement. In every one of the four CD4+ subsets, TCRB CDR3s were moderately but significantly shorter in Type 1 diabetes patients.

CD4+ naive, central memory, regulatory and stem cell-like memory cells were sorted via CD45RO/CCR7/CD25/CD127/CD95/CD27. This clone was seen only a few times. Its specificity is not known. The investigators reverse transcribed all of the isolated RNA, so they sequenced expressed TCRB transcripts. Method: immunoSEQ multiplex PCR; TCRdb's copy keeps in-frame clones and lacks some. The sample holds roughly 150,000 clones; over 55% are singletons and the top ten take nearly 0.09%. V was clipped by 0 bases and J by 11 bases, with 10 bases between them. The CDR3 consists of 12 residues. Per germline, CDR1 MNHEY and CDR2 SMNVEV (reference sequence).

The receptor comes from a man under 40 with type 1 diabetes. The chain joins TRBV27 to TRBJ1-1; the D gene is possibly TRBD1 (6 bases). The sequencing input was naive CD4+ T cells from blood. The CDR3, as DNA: TGTGCCAGCAGTTTATCGGACAGCGGGGCTTTCTTT. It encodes CASSLSDSGAFF.